Presented here are 5 T cell receptor beta chains from one specimen sequenced in a study of blood T cell repertoires in COVID-19. Profiled with immunoSEQ multiplex PCR; TCRdb holds only in-frame clones, not every one. Of 150,000 to 200,000 clones listed, about 90% are singletons. The sequenced material came from peripheral blood. Receptors were obtained from a man under 40 with COVID-19, enrolled during active disease.

V is TRBV30 and J is TRBJ1-1; weak D call: TRBD1 (6 bases). V lost 0 bases and J lost 4, with 12 bases in between. CDR3 size: 14 residues. The germline V gene encodes CDR1 GTSNPN and CDR2 SVGIG (reference sequence). The chain's CDR3 is CAWSVGDTFTEAFF. The CDR3 bases are TGTGCCTGGAGTGTAGGGGACACGTTCACTGAAGCTTTCTTT.

V usage is TRBV18 and J usage is TRBJ1-2; D call uncertain. The V gene lost 4 bases and the J gene lost 2 bases, with 11 bases spanning the gap. The germline gives CDR1 KGHSH, CDR2 LQKENI. CDR3 length: 14 residues. CDR3 DNA sequence: TGTGCCAGCTCACTAGAAGAAAGAAACTATGGCTACACCTTC. It codes for CASSLEERNYGYTF.

The rearrangement uses TRBV6-5 and TRBJ2-7; D is unresolved. Germline values: CDR1 MNHEY, CDR2 SVGAGI. This CDR3 comprises 14 residues. Trimming left V 7 bases short and J 0 bases short, with 13 bases between. In DNA form, the CDR3 reads TGTGCCAGCATCTTTACACCAAGCTCCTACGAGCAGTACTTC. It codes for CASIFTPSSYEQYF.

The rearrangement uses TRBV30 and TRBJ1-5, with 8 bases aligning to TRBD1. The ends lost 3 bases at V and 6 bases at J; junction bases unmatched: 16. CDR1 GTSNPN and CDR2 SVGIG come from the germline V gene (reference sequence). The CDR3 runs 17 residues. This CDR3 reads CAWSAGTGLGIAQPQHF. CDR3 bases: TGTGCCTGGAGCGCCGGGACAGGTCTAGGGATCGCTCAGCCCCAGCATTTT.

This clone was observed once. As DNA, the CDR3 is TGTGCCAGCAGCTTGACAGGGGGCGCCCCTGAAGCTTTCTTT. Its translation: CASSLTGGAPEAFF. The rearrangement links TRBV6-5 to TRBJ1-1; 10 bases are shared with TRBD1. This CDR3 has 14 residues. CDR1 and CDR2 from the germline V gene are MNHEY and SVGAGI. Trimming at V came to 6 bases and at J to 6 bases, leaving 7 bases not matched to a gene.